This passage covers 6 T cell receptor beta chains from one sample sequenced in a study of blood T cell repertoires in COVID-19. The assay was immunoSEQ multiplex PCR, and TCRdb's table has in-frame clones only and misses some. The data contain nearly 45,000 clones, around four fifths of them seen just once; the ten biggest clones take up about 45%. Sequenced input: peripheral blood. Receptors originate from a human donor in a cohort sampled during active COVID-19.

The chain links TRBV11-3 to TRBJ2-3, with unresolved D. The germline V and J ends were trimmed by 2 bases and 2 bases, with 5 bases remaining between them. CDR1 is SGHNT, CDR2 YENEEA, per germline. The CDR3 has 13 amino acids. The CDR3 region has the DNA TGTGCCAGCAGCTTACAGGACACAGATACGCAGTATTTT. Its translation is CASSLQDTDTQYF. The full variable domain, rest sourced from reference TRBV11-3 and TRBJ2-3, is EAGVVQSPRYKIIEKKQPVAFWCNPISGHNTLYWYLQNLGQGPELLIRYENEEAVDDSQLPKDRFSAERLKGVDSTLKIQPAELGDSAVYLCASSLQDTDTQYFGPGTRLTVL.

CDR3 sequence: CASGLMDRAYGYTF. The CDR3 DNA reads TGTGCTAGTGGTTTGATGGACAGAGCCTATGGCTACACCTTC. This sequence joins TRBV12-5 and TRBJ1-2, with TRBD1 as a possible D gene (6 bases). The germline V gene has CDR1 LGHNT and CDR2 FRNRAP. CDR3 length: 14 amino acids. The ends were cut back, 2 bases at V and 4 bases at J, with 11 bases in the middle.

The J gene is TRBJ2-1, the V gene TRBV27, with 7 bases that match TRBD1. V shed 5 bases and J 6 bases; nucleotides not matched to a gene: 19. The length of the CDR3 is 18 residues. Germline V gene data show CDR1 as MNHEY and CDR2 as SMNVEV (reference sequence). The CDR3 bases are TGTGCCAGCAGTCGCGACCTACCCAGGGGGTCGATTAGCAATGAGCAGTTCTTC. This gives the protein CASSRDLPRGSISNEQFF.

This clone was picked up one time. The J gene is TRBJ2-5, the V gene TRBV3-1 (or the pseudogene TRBV3-2), with 8 bases identical to TRBD2. This CDR3 has 13 residues. The J segment lost 5 bases and the V segment lost 4 bases, leaving 3 bases of the junction unmatched. Germline values: CDR1 LGHDT, CDR2 YNNKEL (reference sequence). Here the CDR3 DNA reads TGTGCCAGCAGCCGAACTAGCGGCGAGACCCAGTACTTC. This translates into CASSRTSGETQYF.

This CDR3 is CASSQEVPGRGAGRDTQYF. CDR3 in DNA: TGCGCCAGCAGCCAAGAGGTTCCTGGGCGGGGGGCCGGTAGAGATACGCAGTATTTT. This chain links TRBV4-1 with TRBJ2-3; TRBD2 aligns across 8 bases. The CDR3 has 19 amino acids. The V gene end was trimmed by 0 bases and the J gene end by 5 bases; junction bases not matched to a gene: 16. Per the germline V gene, CDR1 is MGHRA and CDR2 is YSYEKL.

For the CDR3, the DNA is TGTCCAAGCAGCAATTGGGGAGGGCAGAACACCGGGGAGCTGTTTTTT. Its translation is CPSSNWGGQNTGELFF. V gene TRBV21-1 combines with J gene TRBJ2-2; the table gives TRBD2 as D, unverified against the DNA. TRBV21-1 is assigned pseudogene status. The CDR3 has 16 amino acids.